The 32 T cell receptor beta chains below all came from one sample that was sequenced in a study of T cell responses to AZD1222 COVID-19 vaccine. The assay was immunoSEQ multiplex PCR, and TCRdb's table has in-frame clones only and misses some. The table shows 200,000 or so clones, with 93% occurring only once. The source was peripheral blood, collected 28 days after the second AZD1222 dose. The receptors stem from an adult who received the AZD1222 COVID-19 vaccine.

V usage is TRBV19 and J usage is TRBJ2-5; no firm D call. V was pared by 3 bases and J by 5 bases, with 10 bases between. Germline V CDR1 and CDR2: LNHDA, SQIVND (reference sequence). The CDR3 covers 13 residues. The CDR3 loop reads CASSMISSETQYF. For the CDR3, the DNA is TGTGCCAGTAGTATGATTAGTTCCGAGACCCAGTACTTC.

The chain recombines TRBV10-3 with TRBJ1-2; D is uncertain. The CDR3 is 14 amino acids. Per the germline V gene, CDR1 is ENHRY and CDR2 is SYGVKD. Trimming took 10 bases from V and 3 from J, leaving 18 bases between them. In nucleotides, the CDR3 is TGTGCCACCACCGGTGGAAGTACAGACTATGGCTACACCTTC. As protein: CATTGGSTDYGYTF.

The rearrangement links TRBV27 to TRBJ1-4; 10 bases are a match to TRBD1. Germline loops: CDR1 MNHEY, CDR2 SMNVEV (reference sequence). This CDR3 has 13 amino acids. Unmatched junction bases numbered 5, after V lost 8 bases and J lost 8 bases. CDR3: CASRQGAVEKLFF. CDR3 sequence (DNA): TGTGCCAGCCGACAGGGGGCGGTCGAAAAACTGTTTTTT.

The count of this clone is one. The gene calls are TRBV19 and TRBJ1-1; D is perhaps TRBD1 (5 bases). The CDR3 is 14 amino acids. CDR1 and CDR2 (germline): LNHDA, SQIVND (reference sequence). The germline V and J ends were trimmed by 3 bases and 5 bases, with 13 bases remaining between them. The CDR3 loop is CASSMVQGRTEAFF. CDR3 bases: TGTGCCAGTAGTATGGTCCAGGGCCGGACTGAAGCTTTCTTT. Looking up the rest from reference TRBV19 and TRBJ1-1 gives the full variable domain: DGGITQSPKYLFRKEGQNVTLSCEQNLNHDAMYWYRQDPGQGLRLIYYSQIVNDFQKGDIAEGYSVSREKKESFPLTVTSAQKNPTAFYLCASSMVQGRTEAFFGQGTRLTVV.

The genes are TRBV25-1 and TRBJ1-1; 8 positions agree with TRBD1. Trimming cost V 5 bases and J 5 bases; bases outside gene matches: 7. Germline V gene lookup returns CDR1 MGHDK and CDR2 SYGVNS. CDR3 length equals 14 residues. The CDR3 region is CASSSGQGWTEAFF. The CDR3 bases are TGTGCCAGCAGTTCAGGACAGGGATGGACTGAAGCTTTCTTT.

The CDR3 protein is CASSLASALIKNTGELFF. The DNA for the CDR3 is TGCGCCAGCAGCTTGGCCTCGGCGCTTATTAAGAACACCGGGGAGCTGTTTTTT. The rearrangement joins TRBV5-1 to TRBJ2-2; D unclear. Germline CDR1 and CDR2: SGHRS and YFSETQ. The V gene lost 0 bases and the J gene lost 1 base, with 16 bases spanning the gap. The CDR3 sequence is 18 residues long.

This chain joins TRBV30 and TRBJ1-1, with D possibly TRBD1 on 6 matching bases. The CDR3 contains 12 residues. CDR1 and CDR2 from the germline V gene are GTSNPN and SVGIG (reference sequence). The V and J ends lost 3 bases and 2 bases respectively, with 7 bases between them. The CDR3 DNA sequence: TGTGCCTGGAGACAGGGAAACACTGAAGCTTTCTTT. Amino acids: CAWRQGNTEAFF.

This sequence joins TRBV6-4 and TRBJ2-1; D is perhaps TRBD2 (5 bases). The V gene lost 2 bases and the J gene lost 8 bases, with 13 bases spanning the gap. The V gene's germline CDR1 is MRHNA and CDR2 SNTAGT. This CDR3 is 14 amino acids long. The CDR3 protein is CASSDGSSLHEQFF. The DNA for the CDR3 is TGTGCCAGCAGTGACGGTTCTAGCCTGCATGAGCAGTTCTTC.

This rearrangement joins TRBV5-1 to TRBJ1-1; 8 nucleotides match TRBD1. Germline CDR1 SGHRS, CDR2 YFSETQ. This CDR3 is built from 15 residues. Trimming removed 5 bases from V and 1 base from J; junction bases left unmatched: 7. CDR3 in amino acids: CASSGGGQANTEAFF. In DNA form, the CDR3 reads TGCGCCAGCAGTGGTGGGGGACAGGCGAACACTGAAGCTTTCTTT. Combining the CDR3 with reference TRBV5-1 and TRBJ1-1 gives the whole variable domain KAGVTQTPRYLIKTRGQQVTLSCSPISGHRSVSWYQQTPGQGLQFLFEYFSETQRNKGNFPGRFSGRQFSNSRSEMNVSTLELGDSALYLCASSGGGQANTEAFFGQGTRLTVV.

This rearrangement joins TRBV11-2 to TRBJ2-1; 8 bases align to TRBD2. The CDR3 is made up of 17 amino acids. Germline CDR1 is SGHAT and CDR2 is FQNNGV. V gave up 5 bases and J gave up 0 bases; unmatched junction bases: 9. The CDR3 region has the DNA TGTGCCAGCAGCAACCGATTAGCGGGGAGCTCCTACAATGAGCAGTTCTTC. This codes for CASSNRLAGSSYNEQFF.

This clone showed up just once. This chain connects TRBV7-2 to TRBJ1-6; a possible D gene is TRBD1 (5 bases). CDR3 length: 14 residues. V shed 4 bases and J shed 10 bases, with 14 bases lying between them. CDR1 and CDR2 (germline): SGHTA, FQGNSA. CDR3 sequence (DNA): TGTGCCAGCAGCTATGACAGTCCCAGATCACCCCTCCACTTT. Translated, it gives CASSYDSPRSPLHF.

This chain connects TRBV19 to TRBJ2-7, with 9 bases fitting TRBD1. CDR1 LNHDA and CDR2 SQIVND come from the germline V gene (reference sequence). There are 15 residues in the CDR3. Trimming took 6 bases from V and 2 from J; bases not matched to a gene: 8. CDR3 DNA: TGTGCCAGTAGGAACCTGGGGGACAGGGCCTACGAGCAGTACTTC. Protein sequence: CASRNLGDRAYEQYF. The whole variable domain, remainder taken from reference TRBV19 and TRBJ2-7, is DGGITQSPKYLFRKEGQNVTLSCEQNLNHDAMYWYRQDPGQGLRLIYYSQIVNDFQKGDIAEGYSVSREKKESFPLTVTSAQKNPTAFYLCASRNLGDRAYEQYFGPGTRLTVT.

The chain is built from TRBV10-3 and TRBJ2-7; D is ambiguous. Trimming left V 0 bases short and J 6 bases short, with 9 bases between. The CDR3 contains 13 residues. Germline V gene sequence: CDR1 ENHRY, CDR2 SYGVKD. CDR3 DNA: TGTGCCATCAGTGAGTCGATTCTCCTCGAGCAGTACTTC. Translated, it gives CAISESILLEQYF.

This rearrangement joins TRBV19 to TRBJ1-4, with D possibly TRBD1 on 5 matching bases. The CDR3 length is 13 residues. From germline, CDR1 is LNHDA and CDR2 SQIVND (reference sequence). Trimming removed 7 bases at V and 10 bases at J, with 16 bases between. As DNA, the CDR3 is TGTGCCAGTAACCGGGACGGCAACCTAAAACTGTTTTTT. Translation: CASNRDGNLKLFF.

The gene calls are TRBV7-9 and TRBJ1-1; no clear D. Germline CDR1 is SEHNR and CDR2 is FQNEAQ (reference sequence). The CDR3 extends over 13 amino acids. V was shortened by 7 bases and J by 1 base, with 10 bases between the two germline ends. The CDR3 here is CASTMGGNTEAFF. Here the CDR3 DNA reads TGTGCCAGCACCATGGGCGGGAACACTGAAGCTTTCTTT.

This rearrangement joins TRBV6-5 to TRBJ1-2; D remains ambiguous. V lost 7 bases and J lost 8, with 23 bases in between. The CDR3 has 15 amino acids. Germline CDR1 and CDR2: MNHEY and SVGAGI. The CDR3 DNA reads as TGTGCCAGCACTGACTCGGGAGTCCTATCGAGAGGCTACACCTTC. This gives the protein CASTDSGVLSRGYTF.

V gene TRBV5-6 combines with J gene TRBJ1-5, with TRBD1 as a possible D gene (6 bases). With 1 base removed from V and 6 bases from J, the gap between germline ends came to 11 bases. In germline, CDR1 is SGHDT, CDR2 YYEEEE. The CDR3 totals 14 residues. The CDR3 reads CASSLWGRSQPQHF. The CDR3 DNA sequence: TGTGCCAGCAGCTTGTGGGGGCGCAGTCAGCCCCAGCATTTT.

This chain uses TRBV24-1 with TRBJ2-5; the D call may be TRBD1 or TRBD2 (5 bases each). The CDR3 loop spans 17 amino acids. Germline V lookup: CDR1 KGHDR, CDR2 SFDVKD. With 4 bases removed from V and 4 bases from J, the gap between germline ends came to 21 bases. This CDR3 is CATSDISRDGVGETQYF. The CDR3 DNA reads TGTGCCACCAGTGACATTTCGAGGGACGGAGTGGGAGAGACCCAGTACTTC.

The CDR3 sequence is CASSWAGPGGEQYF. CDR3 nucleotide sequence: TGTGCCAGCAGTTGGGCAGGGCCGGGTGGCGAGCAGTACTTC. The V gene is TRBV6-2 or TRBV6-3, the J gene TRBJ2-7; tentatively, D is TRBD1 (5 bases). In germline, CDR1 is MNHEY, CDR2 SVGEGT. The CDR3 contains 14 residues. With 4 bases removed from V and 6 bases from J, the gap between germline ends came to 16 bases.

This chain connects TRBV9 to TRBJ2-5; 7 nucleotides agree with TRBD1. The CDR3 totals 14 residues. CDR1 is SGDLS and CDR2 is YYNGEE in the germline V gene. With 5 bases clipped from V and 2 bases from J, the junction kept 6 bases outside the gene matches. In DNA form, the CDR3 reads TGTGCCAGCAGTCCTCGGGACAGACAAGAGACCCAGTACTTC. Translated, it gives CASSPRDRQETQYF.

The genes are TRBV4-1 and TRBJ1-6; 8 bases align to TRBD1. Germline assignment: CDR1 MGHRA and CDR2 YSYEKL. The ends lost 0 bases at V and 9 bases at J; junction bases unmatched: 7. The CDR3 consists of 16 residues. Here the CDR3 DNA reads TGCGCCAGCAGCCAAGAAGTAACAGGGGGTGTTTCACCCCTCCACTTT. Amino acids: CASSQEVTGGVSPLHF.

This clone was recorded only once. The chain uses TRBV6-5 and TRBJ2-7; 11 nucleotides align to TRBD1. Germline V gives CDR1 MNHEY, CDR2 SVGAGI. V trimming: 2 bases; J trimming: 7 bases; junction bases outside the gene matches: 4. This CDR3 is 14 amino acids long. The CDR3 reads CASSYGQGAGEQYF. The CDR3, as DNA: TGTGCCAGCAGTTACGGACAGGGGGCCGGGGAGCAGTACTTC.

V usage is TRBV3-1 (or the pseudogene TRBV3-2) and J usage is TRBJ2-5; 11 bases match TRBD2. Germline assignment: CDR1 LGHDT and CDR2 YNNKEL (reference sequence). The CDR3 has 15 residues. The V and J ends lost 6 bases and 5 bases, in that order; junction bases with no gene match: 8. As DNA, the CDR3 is TGTGCCAGCAGTTTGGCTAGCGGGGGGTCGGAGACCCAGTACTTC. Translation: CASSLASGGSETQYF.

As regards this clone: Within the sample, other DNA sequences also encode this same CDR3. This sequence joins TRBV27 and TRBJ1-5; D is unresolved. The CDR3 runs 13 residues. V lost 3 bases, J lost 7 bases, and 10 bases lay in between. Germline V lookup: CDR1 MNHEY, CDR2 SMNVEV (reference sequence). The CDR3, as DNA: TGTGCCAGCAGTTTTGGGAAAAGGCAGCCCCAGCATTTT. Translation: CASSFGKRQPQHF.

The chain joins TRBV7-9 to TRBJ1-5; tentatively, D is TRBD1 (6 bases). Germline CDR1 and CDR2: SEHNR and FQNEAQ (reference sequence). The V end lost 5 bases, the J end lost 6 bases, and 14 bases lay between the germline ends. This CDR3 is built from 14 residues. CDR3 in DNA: TGTGCCAGCAGCCCACAGGGAGAGCGTCAGCCCCAGCATTTT. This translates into CASSPQGERQPQHF.

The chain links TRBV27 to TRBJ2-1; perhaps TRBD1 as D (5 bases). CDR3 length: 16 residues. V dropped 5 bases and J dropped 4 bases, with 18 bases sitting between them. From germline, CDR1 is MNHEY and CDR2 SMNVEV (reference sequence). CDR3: CASSPLHGQKYNEQFF. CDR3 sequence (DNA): TGTGCCAGCAGTCCTTTACACGGACAAAAATACAATGAGCAGTTCTTC.

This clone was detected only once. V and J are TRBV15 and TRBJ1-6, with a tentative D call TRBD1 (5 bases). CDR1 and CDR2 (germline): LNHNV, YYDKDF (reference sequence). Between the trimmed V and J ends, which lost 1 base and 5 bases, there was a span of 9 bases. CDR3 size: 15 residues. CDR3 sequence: CATSRGGSNNSPLHF. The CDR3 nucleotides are TGTGCCACCAGCAGAGGGGGGAGTAATAATTCACCCCTCCACTTT.

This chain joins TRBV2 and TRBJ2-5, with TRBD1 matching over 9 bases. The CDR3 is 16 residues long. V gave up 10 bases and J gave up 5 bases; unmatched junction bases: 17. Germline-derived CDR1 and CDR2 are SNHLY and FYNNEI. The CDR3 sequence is CATTRRDRDIPETQYF. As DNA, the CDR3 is TGTGCCACCACCCGAAGGGACAGGGATATACCTGAGACCCAGTACTTC.

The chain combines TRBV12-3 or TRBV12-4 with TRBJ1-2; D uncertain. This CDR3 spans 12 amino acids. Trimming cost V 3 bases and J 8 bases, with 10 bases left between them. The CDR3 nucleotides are TGTGCCAGCAGTTTGCATCCCTGGGGCTACACCTTC. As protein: CASSLHPWGYTF.

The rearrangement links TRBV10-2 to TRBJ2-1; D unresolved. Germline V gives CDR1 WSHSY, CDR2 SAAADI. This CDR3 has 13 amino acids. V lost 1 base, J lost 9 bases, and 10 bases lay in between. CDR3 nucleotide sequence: TGCGCCAGCAGTGAGTTCCCTACCGGTGAGCAGTTCTTC. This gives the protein CASSEFPTGEQFF.

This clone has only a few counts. The chain's CDR3 is CASPTQRGPYNEQFF. CDR3 DNA: TGTGCCAGCCCCACCCAGCGGGGGCCTTACAATGAGCAGTTCTTC. The rearrangement links TRBV7-9 to TRBJ2-1; TRBD2 agrees at 8 bases. Trimming cost V 8 bases and J 4 bases; bases outside gene matches: 10. This CDR3 spans 15 amino acids. Germline values: CDR1 SEHNR, CDR2 FQNEAQ (reference sequence).

The CDR3 region has the DNA TGTGCCAGCAGTCAAACCGGGACAAATCTCTACGAGCAGTACTTC. Translation gives CASSQTGTNLYEQYF. The rearrangement links TRBV6-2 or TRBV6-3 to TRBJ2-7, with a weak D call TRBD1 (6 bases). This CDR3 has 15 amino acids. Trimming left V 5 bases short and J 3 bases short, with 17 bases between. Germline CDR1 and CDR2: MNHEY and SVGEGT.